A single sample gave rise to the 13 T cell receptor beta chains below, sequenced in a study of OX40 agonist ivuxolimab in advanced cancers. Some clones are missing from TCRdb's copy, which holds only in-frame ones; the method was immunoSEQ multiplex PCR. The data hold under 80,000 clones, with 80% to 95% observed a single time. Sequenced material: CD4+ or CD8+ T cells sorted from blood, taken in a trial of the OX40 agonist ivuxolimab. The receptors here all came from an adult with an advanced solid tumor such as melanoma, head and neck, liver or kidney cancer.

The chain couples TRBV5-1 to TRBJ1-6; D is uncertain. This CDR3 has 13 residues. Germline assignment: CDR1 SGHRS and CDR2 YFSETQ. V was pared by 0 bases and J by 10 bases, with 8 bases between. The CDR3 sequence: CASSLDTNSPLHF. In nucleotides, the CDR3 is TGCGCCAGCAGCTTGGATACGAACTCACCCCTCCACTTT.

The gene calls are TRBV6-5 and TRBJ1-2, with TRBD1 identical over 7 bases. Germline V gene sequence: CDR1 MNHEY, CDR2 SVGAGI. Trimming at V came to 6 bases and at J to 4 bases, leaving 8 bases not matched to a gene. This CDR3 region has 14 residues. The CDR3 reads CASSRGQTSYGYTF. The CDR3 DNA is TGTGCCAGCAGCCGGGGACAGACTTCCTATGGCTACACCTTC.

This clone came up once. The CDR3 reads CASSLVPGATNTEAFF. The DNA of the CDR3 is TGCGCCAGCAGCTTGGTTCCAGGAGCAACCAACACTGAAGCTTTCTTT. The chain combines TRBV5-1 with TRBJ1-1, with D hard to call. This CDR3 is built from 16 residues. V shed 0 bases and J shed 2 bases, with 14 bases lying between them. Germline V gives CDR1 SGHRS, CDR2 YFSETQ.

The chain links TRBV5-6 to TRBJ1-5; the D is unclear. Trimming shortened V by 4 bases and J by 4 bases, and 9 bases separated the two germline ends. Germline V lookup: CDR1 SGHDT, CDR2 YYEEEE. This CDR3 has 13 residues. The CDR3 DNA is TGTGCCAGCAGCCGTCGACCAAATCAGCCCCAGCATTTT. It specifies CASSRRPNQPQHF. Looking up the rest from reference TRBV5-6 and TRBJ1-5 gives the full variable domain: DAGVTQSPTHLIKTRGQQVTLRCSPKSGHDTVSWYQQALGQGPQFIFQYYEEEERQRGNFPDRFSGHQFPNYSSELNVNALLLGDSALYLCASSRRPNQPQHFGDGTRLSIL.

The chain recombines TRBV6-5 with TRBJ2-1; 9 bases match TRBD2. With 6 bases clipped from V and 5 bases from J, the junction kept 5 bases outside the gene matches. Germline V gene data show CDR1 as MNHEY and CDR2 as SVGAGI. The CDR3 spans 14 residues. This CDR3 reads CASSLAGANNEQFF. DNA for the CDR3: TGTGCCAGCAGCTTAGCGGGAGCCAACAATGAGCAGTTCTTC.

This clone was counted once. The CDR3 loop reads CASSPTSGRYEQYF. The CDR3 nucleotides are TGCGCCAGCAGCCCAACTAGCGGGAGGTACGAGCAGTACTTC. The V call is TRBV5-1, the J call TRBJ2-7, with TRBD2 matching over 12 bases. The CDR3 consists of 14 residues. Germline trimming cut 4 bases from V and 4 bases from J; bases unmatched to any gene: 3. The germline V gene has CDR1 SGHRS and CDR2 YFSETQ.

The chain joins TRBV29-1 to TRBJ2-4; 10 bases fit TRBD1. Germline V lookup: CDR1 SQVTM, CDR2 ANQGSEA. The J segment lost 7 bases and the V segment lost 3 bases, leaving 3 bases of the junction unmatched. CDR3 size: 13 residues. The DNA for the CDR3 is TGCAGCGTTGATAAGGGACAGGGGAACATTCAGTACTTC. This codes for CSVDKGQGNIQYF.

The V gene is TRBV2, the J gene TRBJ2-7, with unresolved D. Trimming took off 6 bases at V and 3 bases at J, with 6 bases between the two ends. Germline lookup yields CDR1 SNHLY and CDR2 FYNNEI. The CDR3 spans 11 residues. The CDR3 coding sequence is TGTGCCAGCAGCCCACACTACGAGCAGTACTTC. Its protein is CASSPHYEQYF.

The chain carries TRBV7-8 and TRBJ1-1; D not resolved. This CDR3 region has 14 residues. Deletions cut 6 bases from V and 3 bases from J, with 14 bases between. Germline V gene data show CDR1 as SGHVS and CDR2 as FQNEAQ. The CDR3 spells CASRPSGEYTEAFF. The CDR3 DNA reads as TGTGCCAGCAGACCTAGCGGGGAGTACACTGAAGCTTTCTTT.

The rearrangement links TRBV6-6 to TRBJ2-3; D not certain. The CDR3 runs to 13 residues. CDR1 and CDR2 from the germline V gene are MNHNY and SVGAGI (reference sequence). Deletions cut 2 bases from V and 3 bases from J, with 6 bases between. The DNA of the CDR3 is TGTGCCAGCAGTTACCTCTTAACAGATACGCAGTATTTT. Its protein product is CASSYLLTDTQYF.

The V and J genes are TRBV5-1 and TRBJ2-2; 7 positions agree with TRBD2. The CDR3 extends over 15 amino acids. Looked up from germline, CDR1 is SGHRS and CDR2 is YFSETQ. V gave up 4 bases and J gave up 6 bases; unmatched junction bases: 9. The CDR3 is CASSPGQGGAGELFF. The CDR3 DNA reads TGCGCCAGCAGCCCAGGGCAGGGAGGGGCCGGGGAGCTGTTTTTT.

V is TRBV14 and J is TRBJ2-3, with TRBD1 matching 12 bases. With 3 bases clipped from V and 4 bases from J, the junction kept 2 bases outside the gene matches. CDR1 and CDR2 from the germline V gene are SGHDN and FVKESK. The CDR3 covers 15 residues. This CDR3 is CASSQGQGAADTQYF. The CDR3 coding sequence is TGTGCCAGCAGCCAGGGACAGGGGGCGGCAGATACGCAGTATTTT. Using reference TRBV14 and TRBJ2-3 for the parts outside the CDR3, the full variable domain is EAGVTQFPSHSVIEKGQTVTLRCDPISGHDNLYWYRRVMGKEIKFLLHFVKESKQDESGMPNNRFLAERTGGTYSTLKVQPAELEDSGVYFCASSQGQGAADTQYFGPGTRLTVL.

The CDR3 DNA follows: TGTGCCAGCAGCCCCGGGACAGGGGGCTTTAGGGAGCTGTTTTTT. It codes for CASSPGTGGFRELFF. The chain recombines TRBV11-2 with TRBJ2-2; 12 bases map to TRBD1. Trimming cost V 5 bases and J 9 bases; bases outside gene matches: 7. This CDR3 has 15 amino acids. The germline CDR1 and CDR2 sequences are SGHAT and FQNNGV.